These T cell receptor beta chains were read from a single sample in a study of T cells in Graves' hyperthyroidism and ophthalmopathy. TCRdb independently ran MiXCR on the multiplex PCR reads; one entry per CDR3 protein. The sample contains 450,000 to 650,000 distinct CDR3 sequences, approximately 17% of which appear only once. Input material: blood. The origin of the receptors is a young woman with Graves' ophthalmopathy. CDR3s include the opening cysteine and the closing phenylalanine or tryptophan.

v_call cdr3_aa
TRBV9 CASSVNIAGISGSSYNEQFF
TRBV6-1 CASTRATGELFF
TRBV3-1 CASTQGWRTITSTDTQYF
TRBV7-9 CASSLAGTDQETQYF
TRBV14 CASSHIAGEGELFF
TRBV2 CASRRQAETQYF
TRBV20-1 CSARGFSYEQYF
TRBV5-5 CASGLDPGTNQPQHF
TRBV27 CAAGGGGNEKLFF
TRBV6-1 CASIRGSGDTGELFF
TRBV11-2 CASSLVGLGEWETQYF
TRBV12-5 CASGRTGSSGYTF
TRBV7-3 CASSLKTGGTNEQFF
TRBV19 CASNEGGWTEAFF
TRBV6-5 CASSYSNRVEGTYNSPLHF
TRBV2 CASNLYWRGASGANVLTF
TRBV19 CASGQGAGTEAFF
TRBV7-2 CASSLEGTGDYGYTF
TRBV2 CASSQGTGGYGYTF
TRBV9 CASSSPTGLAVTNEQFF
TRBV12-3/TRBV12-4 CASSLGDTFIYEQYF
TRBV14 CASSQEVQTYEQYF
TRBV7-2 CASSLWDRGQEKLFF
TRBV20-1 CSARGAGRANTGELFF
TRBV5-1 CASSPDRPNTEAFF
TRBV7-9 CASSLASGQGHGYTF
TRBV12-3/TRBV12-4 CASSLAGVVRDTQYF
TRBV5-1 CASSLERLAALSNTGELFF
TRBV19 CASRVVAGDETQYF
TRBV19 CASTTDRDNEQFF
TRBV20-1 CSASRTGVTEAFF
TRBV6-1 CASSEPGNTNYGYTF
TRBV7-2 CASSLRQFSYEQYF
TRBV19 CASSKTGSVSGRNQPQHF
TRBV27 CASSLSWNGHDGYTF
TRBV5-1 CASSLHPQGTSEAFF